This T cell receptor (beta chain) was profiled in a study of human T cells and chemical hapten exposure. About the research overall: Weekly diphenylcyclopropenone doses were given to patients' scalps across the roughly 25-week study. Upper-back patches of 0.01% DPC were read at 6 days. Largely, small differences in pooled library volume made per-sample TCR yields vary.

Each CDR3 protein is one row after TCRdb ran MiXCR on the RACE reads. The sample contains roughly 140,000 distinct CDR3 sequences, about an eighth of which appear only once. This clonotype came up a few times. This CDR3 comprises 14 residues. Looked up from germline, CDR1 is SGHRS and CDR2 is YFSETQ. V was cut by 0 bases and J by 5 bases, with 9 bases left in between. Described time point: patch test 2, 6 weeks after DPC sensitization. Treatment defined: therapeutic diphenylcyclopropenone sensitization with weekly scalp DPC. The V and J genes are TRBV5-1 and TRBJ2-1; D not certain. The specimen was whole blood, collected in connection with sensitization to the hapten diphenylcyclopropenone (DPC). The sequence was obtained from a woman aged 45 to 65 with alopecia areata. Some clones in this sample may be carry-over from other donors' samples. In DNA, the CDR3 is TGCGCCAGCAGCTTGGTGGGCAATAACAATGAGCAGTTCTTC. Translation: CASSLVGNNNEQFF.